Listed below are T cell receptor beta chains from one sample, sequenced in a study of T cells after yellow fever vaccination. Each CDR3 protein is one row after TCRdb ran MiXCR on the 5' RACE reads. The data show 200,000 to 250,000 distinct CDR3 sequences, 6.5% to 8.5% seen once. The starting material was CD4+ T cells sorted from PBMCs, obtained 15 days after the yellow fever booster vaccination. The receptors here all came from a man under 40 who received the YFV17D yellow fever vaccine. Each CDR3 is given with its conserved first and last residue. D genes are given only for firm matches. Some rows have no size entry. The others give once, few or many, or a class for an expanded clone.

V gene: TRBV7-3
J gene: TRBJ2-1
clone size: many
D gene: TRBD1
CDR3 protein: CASSLNRDRVDEQFF
CDR3 DNA: TGTGCCAGCAGCCTAAATAGGGACAGGGTCGATGAGCAGTTCTTC

V gene: TRBV20-1
J gene: TRBJ2-3
clone size: few
D gene: .
CDR3 protein: CSAERVADGTDTQYF
CDR3 DNA: TGCAGTGCGGAGAGGGTAGCGGACGGCACAGATACGCAGTATTTT

V gene: TRBV19
J gene: TRBJ2-2
clone size: .
D gene: TRBD1
CDR3 protein: CASSIALSRTGPTGELFF
CDR3 DNA: TGTGCCAGTAGTATCGCCCTCTCTAGGACAGGGCCAACCGGGGAGCTGTTTTTT

V gene: TRBV4-1
J gene: TRBJ2-3
clone size: .
D gene: TRBD2
CDR3 protein: CASSQGTSGRADTQYF
CDR3 DNA: TGCGCCAGCAGCCAAGGGACTAGCGGGAGGGCAGATACGCAGTATTTT

V gene: TRBV7-2
J gene: TRBJ2-1
clone size: many
D gene: TRBD2
CDR3 protein: CASSSTSGQYNEQFF
CDR3 DNA: TGTGCCAGCAGCTCGACTAGCGGGCAGTACAATGAGCAGTTCTTC

V gene: TRBV19
J gene: TRBJ2-7
clone size: .
D gene: .
CDR3 protein: CASLDRSSYEQYF
CDR3 DNA: TGTGCCAGCTTGGACAGAAGCTCCTACGAGCAGTACTTC

V gene: TRBV5-1
J gene: TRBJ2-1
clone size: few
D gene: TRBD2
CDR3 protein: CASSLDSGRAGEQFF
CDR3 DNA: TGCGCCAGCAGCTTGGACAGCGGGAGAGCGGGTGAGCAGTTCTTC

V gene: TRBV2
J gene: TRBJ2-4
clone size: few
D gene: .
CDR3 protein: CASITETLAKNIQYF
CDR3 DNA: TGTGCCAGCATAACGGAGACTCTAGCCAAAAACATTCAGTACTTC

V gene: TRBV2
J gene: TRBJ2-7
clone size: many
D gene: .
CDR3 protein: CASNQDSYEQYF
CDR3 DNA: TGTGCCAGCAACCAGGACTCCTACGAGCAGTACTTC

V gene: TRBV12-3/TRBV12-4
J gene: TRBJ2-1
clone size: many
D gene: .
CDR3 protein: CASSSGAYNEQFF
CDR3 DNA: TGTGCCAGCAGTTCGGGAGCCTACAATGAGCAGTTCTTC

V gene: TRBV20-1
J gene: TRBJ2-5
clone size: many
D gene: TRBD1
CDR3 protein: CSASRADRAETQYF
CDR3 DNA: TGCAGTGCTAGTCGTGCGGACAGGGCTGAGACCCAGTACTTC

V gene: TRBV12-5
J gene: TRBJ2-3
clone size: few
D gene: TRBD2
CDR3 protein: CASVISGRGTDTQYF
CDR3 DNA: TGTGCTAGTGTTATTAGCGGGAGAGGCACAGATACGCAGTATTTT

V gene: TRBV12-3/TRBV12-4
J gene: TRBJ1-5
clone size: few
D gene: .
CDR3 protein: CASSPSGGRSNQPQHF
CDR3 DNA: TGTGCCAGCAGCCCCTCGGGGGGCCGGAGCAATCAGCCCCAGCATTTT

V gene: TRBV19
J gene: TRBJ2-5
clone size: .
D gene: .
CDR3 protein: CASRLADSGVETQYF
CDR3 DNA: TGTGCCAGTAGATTAGCAGATAGTGGTGTTGAGACCCAGTACTTC

V gene: TRBV7-9
J gene: TRBJ1-2
clone size: .
D gene: .
CDR3 protein: CASSSPGTPEGYGYTF
CDR3 DNA: TGTGCCAGCAGCTCCCCCGGGACACCGGAGGGCTATGGCTACACCTTC

V gene: TRBV10-3
J gene: TRBJ2-7
clone size: many
D gene: TRBD2
CDR3 protein: CAISGLANSYEQYF
CDR3 DNA: TGTGCCATCAGTGGACTAGCGAACTCCTACGAGCAGTACTTC